This TCR beta chain is drawn from a study of cytomegalovirus exposure and HLA in healthy donors. General study results and limits: There were some public TCRs occurring in many donors, but most TCR sequences were rare.

A remark on this clone: Its antigen is currently unknown.

TCRdb's table, derived via immunoSEQ multiplex PCR, lists solely in-frame clones and lacks some. The repertoire holds about 200,000 clones, with roughly 82% as singletons. What was sequenced was PBMCs. The sequence came from a woman aged 25 to 39 in good health and CMV-seropositive.

The DNA for the CDR3 is TGTGCCAGCAGCTCGACAGGGCTCACCTACGAGCAGTACTTC. This gives the protein CASSSTGLTYEQYF. The chain combines TRBV5-6 with TRBJ2-7; 7 nucleotides agree with TRBD1. This CDR3 has 14 residues. V gave up 3 bases and J gave up 2 bases; unmatched junction bases: 5. Germline V gene lookup returns CDR1 SGHDT and CDR2 YYEEEE.